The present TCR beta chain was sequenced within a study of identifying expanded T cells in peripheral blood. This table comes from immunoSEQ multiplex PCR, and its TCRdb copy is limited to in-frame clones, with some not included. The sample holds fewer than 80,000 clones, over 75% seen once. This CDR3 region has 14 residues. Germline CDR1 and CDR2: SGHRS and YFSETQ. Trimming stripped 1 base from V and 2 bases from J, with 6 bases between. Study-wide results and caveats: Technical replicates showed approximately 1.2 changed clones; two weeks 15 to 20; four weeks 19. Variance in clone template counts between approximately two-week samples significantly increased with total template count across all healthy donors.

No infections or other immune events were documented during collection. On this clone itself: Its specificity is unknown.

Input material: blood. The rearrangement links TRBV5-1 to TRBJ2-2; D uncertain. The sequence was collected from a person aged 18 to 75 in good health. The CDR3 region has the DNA TGCGCCAGCAGCTTGACCAGTAACACCGGGGAGCTGTTTTTT. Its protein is CASSLTSNTGELFF.